This T cell receptor beta chain was documented in a study of identical twins. A template switching step contributed a universal primer site, while unique molecular identifiers were present in the cDNA. MiXCR was run by TCRdb on the 5' RACE reads, yielding one entry per CDR3 protein. The data contain hundreds of thousands of distinct CDR3 sequences, around a sixth of them seen just once; the ten biggest clones take up over 10%. V dropped 4 bases and J dropped 9; count of bases not matched to a gene: 12. Germline values: CDR1 SGHRS, CDR2 YFSETQ. The CDR3 contains 15 residues. This same sample was also part of a study on T cells expressing NK-cell markers. This second study notes: Underlying the TCR beta repertoires were sorted CD3+CD56+NKG2C+, CD3+CD56+NKG2C- and CD3+CD56-NKG2C+ T cells.

The sequencing input was PBMCs. The V gene is TRBV5-1, the J gene TRBJ2-1; TRBD2 agrees at 8 bases. The source is a woman between 18 and 29 years old in good health. The CDR3 loop reads CASSVRGGTEGEQFF. The CDR3 nucleotides are TGCGCCAGCAGCGTACGGGGGGGCACGGAGGGTGAGCAGTTCTTC.